A single sample is the source of the 30 T cell receptor beta chains below, sequenced in a study of T-cell reconstitution after alpha-beta-depleted transplantation in children. Using unique molecular identifiers, the investigators prepared the TCRbeta library. A single record per CDR3 protein comes from TCRdb applying MiXCR to the PCR reads. The sample yields about 980,000 distinct CDR3 sequences, roughly 29% seen once. The input for sequencing was PBMCs, mostly from graft donor cells, taken 360 days after TCRalphabeta/CD19-depleted stem cell transplant. The receptors here all came from a boy under three years old who had a stem cell transplant for SCID, so the T cells may come from the graft donor.

In its sample, this clonotype was seen a few times. CDR3 DNA: TGCAGTGCCCCTAAAAGCCCTGAAGCTTTCTTT. Residues: CSAPKSPEAFF. This chain joins TRBV20-1 and TRBJ1-1; unclear D gene. CDR1 is DFQATT, CDR2 SNEGSKA, per germline (reference sequence). The germline V and J ends were trimmed by 6 bases and 6 bases, with 11 bases remaining between them. The CDR3 spans 11 residues.

In this sample, this clonotype turned up a few times. The rearrangement uses TRBV20-1 and TRBJ2-1; D may correspond to TRBD1 or TRBD2 (6 bases each). CDR1 is DFQATT and CDR2 is SNEGSKA in the germline V gene (reference sequence). The CDR3 spans 13 residues. The V and J ends lost 6 bases and 7 bases respectively, with 16 bases between them. The CDR3 sequence is CSAGGQTGNEQFF. Written as DNA, the CDR3 is TGCAGTGCCGGGGGCCAAACGGGGAATGAGCAGTTCTTC.

This clonotype turned up a few times. The chain uses TRBV7-3 and TRBJ2-5; no clear D. The CDR3 totals 14 residues. The germline V gene encodes CDR1 SGHTA and CDR2 FQGTGA. Trimming cost V 2 bases and J 3 bases, with 10 bases left between them. CDR3 in amino acids: CASSLDTYEETQYF. CDR3 in DNA: TGTGCCAGCAGCTTAGACACCTACGAAGAGACCCAGTACTTC.

In this sample, this clonotype turned up a few times. The rearrangement joins TRBV7-3 to TRBJ2-5; tentatively, D is TRBD1 or TRBD2 (6 bases each). There are 16 residues in the CDR3. Trimming took off 5 bases at V and 7 bases at J, with 23 bases between the two ends. Germline assignment: CDR1 SGHTA and CDR2 FQGTGA. CDR3 in amino acids: CASSEGGTGPGVTQYF. For the CDR3, the DNA is TGTGCCAGCAGCGAAGGGGGGACGGGTCCTGGGGTGACCCAGTACTTC. The entire variable domain, with the rest obtained from reference TRBV7-3 and TRBJ2-5, is as follows: GAGVSQTPSNKVTEKGKYVELRCDPISGHTALYWYRQSLGQGPEFLIYFQGTGAADDSGLPNDRFFAVRPEGSVSTLKIQRTERGDSAVYLCASSEGGTGPGVTQYFGPGTRLLVL.

V and J are TRBV28 and TRBJ2-5; 8 nucleotides match TRBD2. The CDR3 is made up of 15 amino acids. Germline loops: CDR1 MDHEN, CDR2 SYDVKM. J lost 1 base, V lost 5 bases, and 6 bases had no gene match. The CDR3 region has the DNA TGTGCCAGCAGTGTACTAGCGGCGCTCCAAGAGACCCAGTACTTC. As protein: CASSVLAALQETQYF. Full variable domain (remainder filled in from reference TRBV28 and TRBJ2-5): DVKVTQSSRYLVKRTGEKVFLECVQDMDHENMFWYRQDPGLGLRLIYFSYDVKMKEKGDIPEGYSVSREKKERFSLILESASTNQTSMYLCASSVLAALQETQYFGPGTRLLVL.

The chain has TRBV20-1 and TRBJ2-7; the match to TRBD1 covers 7 bases. Trimming removed 2 bases from V and 0 bases from J; junction bases left unmatched: 7. Germline-derived CDR1 and CDR2 are DFQATT and SNEGSKA (reference sequence). This CDR3 region has 15 residues. The CDR3: CSARRWDRLSYEQYF. The CDR3 bases are TGCAGTGCTAGACGCTGGGACAGACTCTCCTACGAGCAGTACTTC.

This sequence joins TRBV7-3 and TRBJ1-1; D ambiguous. Trimming took off 2 bases at V and 4 bases at J, with 17 bases between the two ends. There are 16 residues in the CDR3. CDR1 SGHTA and CDR2 FQGTGA come from the germline V gene. The CDR3 sequence: CASSLGLVAVPTEAFF. The CDR3 nucleotides are TGTGCCAGCAGCTTAGGGCTGGTGGCTGTTCCCACTGAAGCTTTCTTT.

The chain is built from TRBV24-1 and TRBJ2-1, with a weak D call TRBD1 (6 bases). The CDR3 sequence is 14 residues long. Germline V gives CDR1 KGHDR, CDR2 SFDVKD. The ends were cut back, 2 bases at V and 7 bases at J, with 11 bases in the middle. The CDR3 here is CATSDSRGINEQFF. DNA of the CDR3: TGTGCCACCAGTGATTCTAGGGGGATTAATGAGCAGTTCTTC.

J is TRBJ1-4 and V is TRBV7-2; TRBD1 matches 7 bases. Per germline, CDR1 SGHTA and CDR2 FQGNSA. The CDR3 loop spans 15 amino acids. J was trimmed by 1 base and V by 3 bases; bases with no gene match: 2. The CDR3 is CASSFGQETNEKLFF. The CDR3 DNA is TGTGCCAGCAGCTTCGGACAGGAAACTAATGAAAAACTGTTTTTT.

There are a few counts of this clonotype. The chain uses TRBV4-3 and TRBJ2-1; D perhaps matches TRBD1 (5 bases). V lost 2 bases and J 6 bases, leaving 11 bases between the germline ends. Germline V gene data show CDR1 as LGHNA and CDR2 as YSLEER. The CDR3 length is 14 residues. The CDR3 DNA reads as TGCGCCAGCAGCCAACTCGAAGGGGCCAATGAGCAGTTCTTC. Translated: CASSQLEGANEQFF.

The chain couples TRBV28 to TRBJ2-2, with TRBD2 identical over 9 bases. The CDR3 has 17 residues. Germline CDR1 is MDHEN and CDR2 is SYDVKM. V was pared by 6 bases and J by 1 base, with 9 bases of the junction left unmatched. The CDR3 spells CASSPRSGGKNTGELFF. CDR3 nucleotides: TGTGCCAGCAGCCCTCGAAGCGGGGGGAAGAACACCGGGGAGCTGTTTTTT. The full variable domain, completed using reference TRBV28 and TRBJ2-2, is DVKVTQSSRYLVKRTGEKVFLECVQDMDHENMFWYRQDPGLGLRLIYFSYDVKMKEKGDIPEGYSVSREKKERFSLILESASTNQTSMYLCASSPRSGGKNTGELFFGEGSRLTVL.

A few counts support this clonotype. V and J are TRBV9 and TRBJ2-5, with D unclear. Germline-derived CDR1 and CDR2 are SGDLS and YYNGEE. Between the trimmed V and J ends, which lost 4 bases and 4 bases, there was a span of 14 bases. This CDR3 is 14 amino acids long. The CDR3 DNA sequence: TGTGCCAGCAGCCCCCGGCCCAAGCGAGAGACCCAGTACTTC. Translating it yields CASSPRPKRETQYF.

The chain is built from TRBV20-1 and TRBJ2-2, with 7 bases lining up with TRBD1. This CDR3 region has 14 residues. The V gene end was trimmed by 5 bases and the J gene end by 4 bases; junction bases not matched to a gene: 7. CDR1 is DFQATT and CDR2 is SNEGSKA in the germline V gene (reference sequence). The CDR3 DNA reads TGCAGTGCTTTAGGGGGCGTGGGCACCGGGGAGCTGTTTTTT. Translating gives CSALGGVGTGELFF.

About this clonotype: An end of the junction does not agree with germline; a read error may underlie this. This chain joins TRBV12-3 or TRBV12-4 and TRBJ2-5; TRBD2 agrees at 7 bases. This CDR3 comprises 14 residues. Written as DNA, the CDR3 is TGTGCCAACAGTGGACTAGGAGGGCAAGAGACCCAGTACTTC. It codes for CANSGLGGQETQYF.

There are a few counts of this clonotype. The chain combines TRBV5-1 with TRBJ2-1, with 7 bases identical to TRBD1. With 2 bases clipped from V and 5 bases from J, the junction kept 10 bases outside the gene matches. Germline loops: CDR1 SGHRS, CDR2 YFSETQ. The CDR3 has 16 residues. This chain's CDR3 is CASSFMGQPKDNEQFF. The CDR3 bases are TGCGCCAGCAGCTTTATGGGACAGCCGAAAGACAATGAGCAGTTCTTC. Filled out from reference TRBV5-1 and TRBJ2-1, the complete variable domain reads KAGVTQTPRYLIKTRGQQVTLSCSPISGHRSVSWYQQTPGQGLQFLFEYFSETQRNKGNFPGRFSGRQFSNSRSEMNVSTLELGDSALYLCASSFMGQPKDNEQFFGPGTRLTVL.

The chain recombines TRBV5-8 with TRBJ2-5; 8 positions agree with TRBD1. This CDR3 comprises 15 residues. Per the germline V gene, CDR1 is SGHTS and CDR2 is YDEGEE. V shed 3 bases and J 3 bases; nucleotides not matched to a gene: 7. Here the CDR3 DNA reads TGTGCCAGCAGCTCCTCGGGGGACAGGAAAGAGACCCAGTACTTC. Its protein is CASSSSGDRKETQYF.

The rearrangement links TRBV29-1 to TRBJ1-2, with TRBD1 matching 7 bases. Germline-derived CDR1 and CDR2 are SQVTM and ANQGSEA. J was trimmed by 6 bases and V by 6 bases; bases with no gene match: 7. The CDR3 extends over 12 amino acids. The CDR3 sequence is CSVGGGADGYTF. The CDR3, as DNA: TGCAGCGTGGGAGGGGGCGCGGATGGCTACACCTTC.

The rearrangement links TRBV9 to TRBJ2-1; 7 bases match TRBD2. V dropped 1 base and J dropped 8; count of bases not matched to a gene: 9. The length of the CDR3 is 15 residues. In germline, CDR1 is SGDLS, CDR2 YYNGEE. CDR3 DNA: TGTGCCAGCAGCGTACGAGCGGGGCATGCCGATGAGCAGTTCTTC. This gives the protein CASSVRAGHADEQFF. Full variable domain (remainder filled in from reference TRBV9 and TRBJ2-1): DSGVTQTPKHLITATGQRVTLRCSPRSGDLSVYWYQQSLDQGLQFLIQYYNGEERAKGNILERFSAQQFPDLHSELNLSSLELGDSALYFCASSVRAGHADEQFFGPGTRLTVL.

The chain employs TRBV3-1 and TRBJ1-4; D gene uncertain. The V end lost 4 bases, the J end lost 8 bases, and 17 bases lay between the germline ends. This CDR3 spans 15 amino acids. CDR1 and CDR2 from the germline V gene are LGHDT and YNNKEL (reference sequence). The CDR3 nucleotides are TGTGCCAGCAGCCTCCGCTACTATGGTAACGAAAAACTGTTTTTT. Residues: CASSLRYYGNEKLFF.

The table lists this clonotype with many counts. The chain employs TRBV10-1 and TRBJ1-2, with a possible D match to TRBD1 (6 bases). Germline V gives CDR1 WNHNN, CDR2 SYGVQD (reference sequence). The CDR3 length is 13 residues. V lost 0 bases and J lost 5, with 7 bases in between. DNA of the CDR3: TGCGCCAGCAGTGAGTCGACAGGTTATGGCTACACCTTC. It translates to CASSESTGYGYTF.

V usage is TRBV28 and J usage is TRBJ2-7; D is perhaps TRBD1 or TRBD2 (5 bases each). Trimming removed 3 bases at V and 7 bases at J, with 25 bases between. The germline CDR1 and CDR2 sequences are MDHEN and SYDVKM. The CDR3 has 17 amino acids. The CDR3, as DNA: TGTGCCAGCAGTTTTTTCTATCCGGGTCCGGGGACGGTTGAGCAGTACTTC. This codes for CASSFFYPGPGTVEQYF.

J is TRBJ2-5 and V is TRBV12-3 or TRBV12-4, with TRBD2 identical over 7 bases. V gave up 5 bases and J gave up 5 bases; unmatched junction bases: 11. The CDR3 loop spans 15 amino acids. The CDR3 spells CASSPGGGVRETQYF. DNA for the CDR3: TGTGCCAGCAGTCCCGGGGGAGGGGTGCGGGAGACCCAGTACTTC.

The V call is TRBV20-1, the J call TRBJ2-3; the D call may be TRBD1 or TRBD2 (6 bases each). The CDR3 loop spans 12 amino acids. The germline V and J ends were trimmed by 7 bases and 6 bases, with 14 bases remaining between them. Germline V lookup: CDR1 DFQATT, CDR2 SNEGSKA (reference sequence). The CDR3 DNA reads TGCAGTGGCTCACGGGGGCAGGATACGCAGTATTTT. Protein sequence: CSGSRGQDTQYF.

This clonotype was detected only a few times. The V call is TRBV10-3, the J call TRBJ2-7, with a possible D match to TRBD1 (5 bases). V was trimmed by 0 bases and J by 3 bases, leaving 12 bases between them. The CDR3 loop spans 15 amino acids. In germline, CDR1 is ENHRY, CDR2 SYGVKD. CDR3 DNA: TGTGCCATCAGTGAGTCCAAAAAGGGGTTCTACGAGCAGTACTTC. This translates into CAISESKKGFYEQYF.

In its sample, this clonotype was seen a few times. The chain uses TRBV5-6 and TRBJ2-1; TRBD1 matches 8 bases. The CDR3 contains 16 residues. Trimming removed 1 base from V and 0 bases from J; junction bases left unmatched: 3. Germline V gene sequence: CDR1 SGHDT, CDR2 YYEEEE. CDR3: CASSLRDRSSYNEQFF. The CDR3 DNA reads TGTGCCAGCAGCTTGCGGGACAGGAGCTCCTACAATGAGCAGTTCTTC.

This clonotype was detected many times. This chain links TRBV20-1 with TRBJ1-1; 7 positions match TRBD1. Germline values: CDR1 DFQATT, CDR2 SNEGSKA (reference sequence). J lost 1 base, V lost 5 bases, and 1 base had no gene match. The length of the CDR3 is 12 residues. The CDR3 sequence is CSARQGNTEAFF. The CDR3 DNA reads as TGCAGTGCTCGACAGGGGAACACTGAAGCTTTCTTT.

The chain links TRBV5-5 to TRBJ1-1; D gene ambiguous. V was shortened by 4 bases and J by 7 bases, with 17 bases between the two germline ends. The germline CDR1 and CDR2 sequences are SGHKS and YYEKEE (reference sequence). The CDR3 spans 14 residues. The CDR3 reads CASSPIKGQDEAFF. In DNA, the CDR3 is TGTGCCAGCAGCCCGATCAAAGGGCAAGATGAAGCTTTCTTT.

The chain carries TRBV2 and TRBJ2-1, with 8 bases fitting TRBD2. This CDR3 comprises 19 residues. V trimming: 0 bases; J trimming: 7 bases; junction bases outside the gene matches: 17. Germline values: CDR1 SNHLY, CDR2 FYNNEI. The CDR3 region has the DNA TGTGCCAGCAGTGAAGCCAGATGGCGGGGGACTAGTGGTGAGAATGAGCAGTTCTTC. It is translated as CASSEARWRGTSGENEQFF.

This clonotype has at least ten counts. This sequence joins TRBV5-5 and TRBJ2-1, with D uncertain. CDR1 is SGHKS and CDR2 is YYEKEE in the germline V gene (reference sequence). The CDR3 spans 13 residues. V lost 0 bases, J lost 9 bases, and 10 bases lay in between. In DNA form, the CDR3 reads TGTGCCAGCAGCTTGGCCATAGGCGGTGAGCAGTTCTTC. Protein product: CASSLAIGGEQFF.

This rearrangement joins TRBV7-7 to TRBJ2-2, with a weak D call TRBD2 (6 bases). The CDR3 has 17 amino acids. CDR1 SSHAT and CDR2 FNYEAQ come from the germline V gene (reference sequence). Trimming shortened V by 1 base and J by 0 bases, and 12 bases separated the two germline ends. Here the CDR3 DNA reads TGTGCCAGCAGCTTAGTATGGGCGGGGACGAACACCGGGGAGCTGTTTTTT. Protein: CASSLVWAGTNTGELFF.